The clone carrying this T cell receptor beta chain appeared a single time. The antigen is unknown. The V and J ends lost 0 bases and 6 bases, in that order; junction bases with no gene match: 6. The CDR3 spans 15 residues. In germline, CDR1 is SGDLS, CDR2 YYNGEE. The PCR employed 60 Vbeta primers together with 13 Jbeta primers. Libraries were prepared by immunoSEQ multiplex PCR; TCRdb keeps only in-frame clonotypes and omits some of them. The sample holds some 210,000 clones, over 60% seen once. This record belongs to a study of cytomegalovirus exposure and HLA in healthy donors. Study at large: Roughly 170 million T cells yielded 117 million unique TCR beta sequences in earlier analysis. Whole-study findings and limits: In a later analysis, across HLA loci, associated TCR counts were highest for DRB1, lowest for HLA-C. Sequencing likely generated an artifact that appeared as a cluster of highly shared sequence variants. When a later analysis compared HLA-associated TCR beta chains with equally common others, the HLA-associated chains turned out to be more clonally expanded and to have lower generation probabilities.

The receptor comes from a woman under 40 in good health and CMV-seropositive. The V and J genes are TRBV9 and TRBJ1-2; 9 bases agree with TRBD1. The sequenced material came from PBMCs. The CDR3 spells CASSVAGTGNNGYTF. The DNA for the CDR3 is TGTGCCAGCAGCGTAGCAGGGACAGGGAACAATGGCTACACCTTC.